Shown below are 18 T cell receptor beta chains from a single sample sequenced in a study of T cell changes during pregnancy in multiple sclerosis. Profiling relied on immunoSEQ multiplex PCR, and the TCRdb table lists in-frame clones only, not all of them. The sample records roughly 40,000 clones, 90% to 95% being singletons. Sequenced material: peripheral blood, taken before pregnancy. All receptors come from a female donor with multiple sclerosis, enrolled in a pregnancy study.

The chain combines TRBV27 with TRBJ2-3; D remains unclear. Germline-derived CDR1 and CDR2 are MNHEY and SMNVEV (reference sequence). The ends were cut back, 2 bases at V and 0 bases at J, with 6 bases in the middle. The CDR3 has 14 residues. CDR3 in DNA: TGTGCCAGCAGTTTAACTTTCAGCACAGATACGCAGTATTTT. Encoded protein: CASSLTFSTDTQYF.

The gene calls are TRBV28 and TRBJ2-4; 14 nucleotides align to TRBD2. The trim removed 10 bases at V and 1 base at J, leaving 18 bases unmatched. CDR3 length equals 20 residues. Germline-derived CDR1 and CDR2 are MDHEN and SYDVKM. The CDR3 DNA reads as TGTGCCACCGAAGCTCCACGAGGGACTAGCGGGAGTTATGCCAAAAACATTCAGTACTTC. It encodes CATEAPRGTSGSYAKNIQYF.

The chain links TRBV5-6 to TRBJ2-3; D gene ambiguous. V was clipped by 0 bases and J by 0 bases, with 14 bases between them. The CDR3 runs 17 residues. Germline V CDR1 and CDR2: SGHDT, YYEEEE. The CDR3 region has the DNA TGTGCCAGCAGCTTGGATCGGTCGAAAGCTAGCACAGATACGCAGTATTTT. It codes for CASSLDRSKASTDTQYF.

This chain uses TRBV9 with TRBJ2-1; 12 bases are shared with TRBD2. V was clipped by 2 bases and J by 2 bases; unmatched bases: 2. Germline V gives CDR1 SGDLS, CDR2 YYNGEE. The CDR3 totals 16 residues. The CDR3 DNA reads as TGTGCCAGCAGCGTTTCTAGCGGGAGGGCCTACAATGAGCAGTTCTTC. It is translated as CASSVSSGRAYNEQFF.

V and J are TRBV6-5 and TRBJ2-2; 8 bases fit TRBD1. The CDR3 length is 15 residues. V trimming: 6 bases; J trimming: 0 bases; junction bases outside the gene matches: 3. CDR1 and CDR2 from the germline V gene are MNHEY and SVGAGI. The CDR3 protein is CASRLDRANTGELFF. CDR3 DNA: TGTGCCAGCAGACTGGACAGGGCGAACACCGGGGAGCTGTTTTTT.

V gene TRBV5-6 combines with J gene TRBJ1-2; weak D call: TRBD1 (6 bases). In germline, CDR1 is SGHDT, CDR2 YYEEEE. V was cut by 3 bases and J by 4 bases, with 16 bases left in between. The CDR3 has 15 amino acids. The CDR3 coding sequence is TGTGCCAGCAGCTCCGCTACAGGGCATGTCTATGGCTACACCTTC. This codes for CASSSATGHVYGYTF.

This sequence joins TRBV4-3 and TRBJ2-6; TRBD1 might be the D (6 bases). The germline V gene encodes CDR1 LGHNA and CDR2 YSLEER. This CDR3 contains 16 residues. Trimming took off 4 bases at V and 0 bases at J, with 10 bases between the two ends. CDR3 amino acids: CASSPQGSSGANVLTF. CDR3 nucleotides: TGCGCCAGCAGCCCCCAGGGGAGCTCTGGGGCCAACGTCCTGACTTTC.

The genes are TRBV5-8 and TRBJ1-4, with D possibly being TRBD1 (6 bases). Between the trimmed V and J ends, which lost 4 bases and 2 bases, there was a span of 15 bases. This CDR3 spans 16 amino acids. CDR1 SGHTS and CDR2 YDEGEE come from the germline V gene. As DNA, the CDR3 is TGTGCCAGCAGCCCCGGACAGACCGGGACTAATGAAAAACTGTTTTTT. Encoded protein: CASSPGQTGTNEKLFF. Variable domain in full (rest from reference TRBV5-8 and TRBJ1-4): EAGVTQSPTHLIKTRGQQATLRCSPISGHTSVYWYQQALGLGLQFLLWYDEGEERNRGNFPPRFSGRQFPNYSSELNVNALELEDSALYLCASSPGQTGTNEKLFFGSGTQLSVL.

Only one count was recorded for this clone. The J gene is TRBJ2-7, the V gene TRBV4-3; D perhaps matches TRBD2 (5 bases). Germline V gives CDR1 LGHNA, CDR2 YSLEER. Trimming took off 0 bases at V and 0 bases at J, with 12 bases between the two ends. CDR3 length: 16 residues. This chain's CDR3 is CASSQDGAGPSYEQYF. In DNA, the CDR3 is TGCGCCAGCAGCCAAGACGGTGCGGGTCCCTCCTACGAGCAGTACTTC.

The V call is TRBV18, the J call TRBJ2-3; 13 bases line up with TRBD2. V gave up 2 bases and J gave up 5 bases; unmatched junction bases: 13. Germline V gene sequence: CDR1 KGHSH, CDR2 LQKENI. The CDR3 contains 19 residues. The CDR3 here is CASSPFTGTSGMGKDTQYF. In DNA, the CDR3 is TGTGCCAGCTCACCATTTACCGGGACTAGCGGGATGGGGAAAGATACGCAGTATTTT.

The chain has TRBV5-1 and TRBJ2-1; TRBD2 aligns across 8 bases. Unmatched junction bases numbered 7, after V lost 3 bases and J lost 2 bases. Per the germline V gene, CDR1 is SGHRS and CDR2 is YFSETQ. CDR3 size: 16 residues. Here the CDR3 DNA reads TGCGCCAGCAGCTCAGAAATAGCGGGACCCTACAATGAGCAGTTCTTC. It codes for CASSSEIAGPYNEQFF.

This chain connects TRBV5-5 to TRBJ2-3; 11 nucleotides agree with TRBD2. In germline, CDR1 is SGHKS, CDR2 YYEKEE (reference sequence). This CDR3 is 17 amino acids long. V shed 0 bases and J 2 bases; nucleotides not matched to a gene: 5. CDR3 loop: CASSLGLAGGNTDTQYF. Written as DNA, the CDR3 is TGTGCCAGCAGCTTGGGCCTAGCGGGGGGCAACACAGATACGCAGTATTTT.

The chain combines TRBV5-5 with TRBJ1-2; D perhaps matches TRBD1 (5 bases). The CDR3 length is 16 residues. V was pared by 2 bases and J by 1 base, with 15 bases between. Germline V gene data show CDR1 as SGHKS and CDR2 as YYEKEE (reference sequence). CDR3 nucleotide sequence: TGTGCCAGCAGCTTTGGTCTACAGGAGAGTAACTATGGCTACACCTTC. Translation: CASSFGLQESNYGYTF.

This chain links TRBV29-1 with TRBJ1-5; the match to TRBD1 covers 7 bases. The CDR3 runs 13 residues. J lost 8 bases, V lost 4 bases, and 8 bases had no gene match. Germline V lookup: CDR1 SQVTM, CDR2 ANQGSEA. The CDR3 loop reads CSVGDRAGKPQHF. Here the CDR3 DNA reads TGCAGCGTTGGTGACAGGGCGGGAAAGCCCCAGCATTTT.

This chain links TRBV6-6 with TRBJ1-2; 10 bases map to TRBD1. This CDR3 contains 15 residues. Germline CDR1 reads MNHNY; CDR2 reads SVGAGI (reference sequence). Losses at the gene ends were 3 bases for V and 2 bases for J; bases not matched to a gene: 3. DNA of the CDR3: TGTGCCAGCAGTTATGGGGACAGGGGAAACTATGGCTACACCTTC. Translating gives CASSYGDRGNYGYTF.

The gene calls are TRBV19 and TRBJ2-2; a weak D match, TRBD1 (7 bases). The V end was cut by 7 bases, the J end by 3 bases, with 15 bases between. The CDR3 is 15 residues long. Germline values: CDR1 LNHDA, CDR2 SQIVND (reference sequence). This CDR3 reads CASNRLRGDTGELFF. CDR3 bases: TGTGCCAGTAACCGTCTCAGGGGGGACACCGGGGAGCTGTTTTTT.

This chain connects TRBV5-1 to TRBJ2-7, with a tentative D call TRBD2 (6 bases). Between the trimmed V and J ends, which lost 3 bases and 2 bases, there was a span of 9 bases. Germline lookup yields CDR1 SGHRS and CDR2 YFSETQ. The CDR3 consists of 13 residues. The DNA of the CDR3 is TGCGCCAGCAGCTGGAGGGAAGCCTACGAGCAGTACTTC. As protein: CASSWREAYEQYF.

This chain joins TRBV19 and TRBJ2-1; 16 bases fit TRBD2. Germline V CDR1 and CDR2: LNHDA, SQIVND (reference sequence). V was clipped by 6 bases and J by 4 bases; unmatched bases: 3. The CDR3 loop spans 16 amino acids. The DNA for the CDR3 is TGTGCCAGTAGGGGGACTAGCGGGAGGGATTACAATGAGCAGTTCTTC. Translation: CASRGTSGRDYNEQFF.